The 3 T cell receptor beta chains presented below share a single source sample, sequenced in a study of OX40 agonist ivuxolimab in advanced cancers. Measured with immunoSEQ multiplex PCR; TCRdb has only the in-frame clones, and not every one. This sample has tens of thousands of clones, with 70% to 90% found just once. The specimen comprised CD4+ or CD8+ T cells sorted from blood, sampled in a trial of the OX40 agonist ivuxolimab. These receptor sequences come from an adult with an advanced solid tumor such as melanoma, head and neck, liver or kidney cancer.

The chain employs TRBV7-2 and TRBJ1-2, with D perhaps TRBD1 (6 bases). Germline CDR1 and CDR2: SGHTA and FQGNSA. Deletions cut 1 base from V and 7 bases from J, with 16 bases between. This CDR3 comprises 15 residues. This chain's CDR3 is CASSLGQAIGSGYTF. In DNA, the CDR3 is TGTGCCAGCAGCTTAGGACAGGCGATCGGGAGTGGCTACACCTTC.

This chain uses TRBV12-5 with TRBJ2-2, with no clear D. The CDR3 extends over 12 amino acids. Trimming removed 5 bases from V and 7 bases from J, with 8 bases in between. Germline V gives CDR1 LGHNT, CDR2 FRNRAP. CDR3 amino acids: CASGAEVGELFF. CDR3 sequence (DNA): TGTGCTAGTGGTGCTGAGGTCGGGGAGCTGTTTTTT.

This chain connects TRBV11-2 to TRBJ2-5, with no clear D. The CDR3 contains 14 residues. The germline V gene encodes CDR1 SGHAT and CDR2 FQNNGV. V lost 1 base, J lost 4 bases, and 10 bases lay in between. The CDR3 sequence is CASSLVSFSETQYF. Here the CDR3 DNA reads TGTGCCAGCAGCTTAGTGTCTTTCTCAGAGACCCAGTACTTC.